This T cell receptor beta chain was identified during a study of blood T cell repertoires in COVID-19. Study information: T cells, B-cell-depleted T cells, or PBMCs supplied cDNA or gDNA.

Per the study methods: Researchers report that nucleated cell counts were estimated from reference gene primer amplification. Some clones are missing from TCRdb's copy, which holds only in-frame ones; the method was immunoSEQ multiplex PCR. Clone size and V and J calls were adopted from that table, with D and trimming inferred from the DNA. The sample carries 80,000 to 100,000 clones, about 90% recorded once. Sequencing input: peripheral blood. The sequence derives from a human donor with active COVID-19. The donor label of this sample is uncertain.

The CDR3 here is CASRGPRQNQPQHF. The CDR3 DNA sequence: TGTGCCAGCAGGGGCCCCCGGCAGAATCAGCCCCAGCATTTT. The V call is TRBV28, the J call TRBJ1-5; D not resolved. Germline CDR1 and CDR2: MDHEN and SYDVKM. The length of the CDR3 is 14 residues. Trimming cost V 6 bases and J 4 bases, with 13 bases left between them.